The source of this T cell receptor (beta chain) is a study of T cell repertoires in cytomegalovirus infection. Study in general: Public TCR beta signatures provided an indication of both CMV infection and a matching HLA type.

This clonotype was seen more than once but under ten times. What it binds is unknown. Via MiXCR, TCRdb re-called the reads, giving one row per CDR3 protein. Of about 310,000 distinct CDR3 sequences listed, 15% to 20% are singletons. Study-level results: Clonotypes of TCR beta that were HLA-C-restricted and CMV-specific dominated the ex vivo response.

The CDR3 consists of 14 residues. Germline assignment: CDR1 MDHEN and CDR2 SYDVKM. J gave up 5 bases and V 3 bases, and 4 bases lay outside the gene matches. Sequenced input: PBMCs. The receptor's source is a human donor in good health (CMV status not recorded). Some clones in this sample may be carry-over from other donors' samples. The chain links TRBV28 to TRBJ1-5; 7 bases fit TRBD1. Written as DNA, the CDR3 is TGTGCCAGCAGTTTCCGGGACAGTCATCAGCCCCAGCATTTT. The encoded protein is CASSFRDSHQPQHF. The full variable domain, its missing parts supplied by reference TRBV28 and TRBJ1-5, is DVKVTQSSRYLVKRTGEKVFLECVQDMDHENMFWYRQDPGLGLRLIYFSYDVKMKEKGDIPEGYSVSREKKERFSLILESASTNQTSMYLCASSFRDSHQPQHFGDGTRLSIL.